The T cell receptor (beta chain) described here comes from a study of blood T cell repertoires in COVID-19. Generated by immunoSEQ multiplex PCR, the TCRdb table keeps only in-frame clones and is missing some. The sample has 250,000 to 300,000 clones; over 75% are singletons. Material for sequencing was peripheral blood. This clonotype originated in a woman in her 70s with COVID-19, enrolled during active disease.

This chain's CDR3 is CASTQGGPLYNEQFF. CDR3 in DNA: TGTGCCAGTACTCAAGGGGGACCTCTTTACAATGAGCAGTTCTTC. The J gene is TRBJ2-1, the V gene TRBV19, with a tentative D call TRBD1 (6 bases). The CDR3 contains 15 residues. Germline loops: CDR1 LNHDA, CDR2 SQIVND (reference sequence). Between the trimmed V and J ends, which lost 7 bases and 4 bases, there was a span of 17 bases.